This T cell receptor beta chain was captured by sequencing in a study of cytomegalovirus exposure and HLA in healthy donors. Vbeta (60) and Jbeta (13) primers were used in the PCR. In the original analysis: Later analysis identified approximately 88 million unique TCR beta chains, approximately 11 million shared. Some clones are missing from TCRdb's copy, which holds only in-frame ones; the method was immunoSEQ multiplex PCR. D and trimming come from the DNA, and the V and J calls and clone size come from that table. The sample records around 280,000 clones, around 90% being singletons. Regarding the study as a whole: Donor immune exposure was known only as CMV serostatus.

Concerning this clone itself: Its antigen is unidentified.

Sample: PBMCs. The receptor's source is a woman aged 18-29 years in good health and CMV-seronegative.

The CDR3 DNA reads TGTGCCAGCAGTTCCTACGACAGGGCCAATGAGCAGTTCTTC. Translation: CASSSYDRANEQFF. V usage is TRBV6-5 and J usage is TRBJ2-1, with TRBD1 matching over 7 bases. The ends lost 4 bases at V and 6 bases at J; junction bases unmatched: 6. The CDR3 is 14 amino acids. Germline V gene sequence: CDR1 MNHEY, CDR2 SVGAGI.